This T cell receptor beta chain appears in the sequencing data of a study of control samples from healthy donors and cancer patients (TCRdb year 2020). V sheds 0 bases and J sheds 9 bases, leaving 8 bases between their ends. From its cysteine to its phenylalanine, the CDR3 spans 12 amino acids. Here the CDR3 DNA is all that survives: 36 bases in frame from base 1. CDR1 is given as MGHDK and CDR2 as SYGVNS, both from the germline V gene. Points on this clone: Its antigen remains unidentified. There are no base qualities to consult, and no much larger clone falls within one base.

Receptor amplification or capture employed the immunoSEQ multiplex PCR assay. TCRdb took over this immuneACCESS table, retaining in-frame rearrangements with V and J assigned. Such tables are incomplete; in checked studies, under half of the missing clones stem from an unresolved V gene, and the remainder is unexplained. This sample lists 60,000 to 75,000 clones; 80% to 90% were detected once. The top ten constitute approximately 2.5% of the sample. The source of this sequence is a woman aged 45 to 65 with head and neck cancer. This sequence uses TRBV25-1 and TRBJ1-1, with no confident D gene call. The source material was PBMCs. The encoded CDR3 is CASSEYGVKAFF. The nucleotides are TGTGCCAGCAGTGAATACGGGGTCAAAGCTTTCTTT.